These 12 T cell receptor beta chains originate from one sample sequenced in a study of OX40 agonist ivuxolimab in advanced cancers. Library preparation was by the immunoSEQ multiplex PCR assay. Here the immuneACCESS table is served through TCRdb, limited to in-frame sequences with V and J called. Missing clones are a known gap in these copies; in checked studies unresolved V genes cover under half, and the rest lacks a known reason. The sample profile shows 45,000 to 65,000 clones; around nine tenths of them were found once. 5.5% to 8.5% of the sample lies in the top ten. The sequencing used CD4+ or CD8+ T cells sorted from blood, collected in a trial of the OX40 agonist ivuxolimab. All receptors derive from an adult with an advanced solid tumor such as melanoma, head and neck, liver or kidney cancer.

J is TRBJ2-7 and V is TRBV6-1; 7 positions match TRBD2. Losses at the gene ends were 1 base for V and 5 bases for J; bases not matched to a gene: 8. Germline V gene lookup returns CDR1 MNHNS and CDR2 SASEGT. The CDR3 totals 15 residues. The DNA for the CDR3 is TGTGCCAGCAGTGAAGGTTGGGGCGGGAGACACGAGCAGTACTTC. Translated, it gives CASSEGWGGRHEQYF.

Written as DNA, the CDR3 is TGTGCCAGCAGCCCTCACAGGGGTGGTGGCTACACCTTC. Protein product: CASSPHRGGGYTF. The V and J genes are TRBV28 and TRBJ1-2, with TRBD1 identical over 7 bases. The ends lost 6 bases at V and 7 bases at J; junction bases unmatched: 8. Germline V gene lookup returns CDR1 MDHEN and CDR2 SYDVKM. This CDR3 comprises 13 residues.

The chain carries TRBV6-5 and TRBJ2-7; a possible D gene is TRBD1 (6 bases). Germline lookup yields CDR1 MNHEY and CDR2 SVGAGI. There are 16 residues in the CDR3. The ends were cut back, 11 bases at V and 6 bases at J, with 29 bases in the middle. The CDR3 nucleotides read TGTGCCGCCAGTTGGGCCTGGGAACAGGGCCTCTCCGAGCAGTACTTC. It codes for CAASWAWEQGLSEQYF.

The rearrangement uses TRBV6-1 and TRBJ2-7; D may be TRBD1 or TRBD2 (7 bases each). This CDR3 spans 15 amino acids. Trimming removed 3 bases from V and 2 bases from J, with 14 bases in between. The germline V gene has CDR1 MNHNS and CDR2 SASEGT. In nucleotides, the CDR3 is TGTGCCAGCAGTGATCAGGGGGGGGCTCCCTACGAGCAGTACTTC. This encodes CASSDQGGAPYEQYF.

The chain recombines TRBV10-3 with TRBJ2-3, with 8 bases matching TRBD1. Losses at the gene ends were 2 bases for V and 5 bases for J; bases not matched to a gene: 6. Per the germline V gene, CDR1 is ENHRY and CDR2 is SYGVKD. The CDR3 contains 15 residues. CDR3 nucleotides: TGTGCCATCAGTGAGCCGGGACAGGTGGGAGATACGCAGTATTTT. Encoded protein: CAISEPGQVGDTQYF.

V and J are TRBV10-1 and TRBJ2-7; 7 bases fit TRBD1. This CDR3 is built from 12 residues. Per germline, CDR1 WNHNN and CDR2 SYGVQD (reference sequence). V shed 8 bases, J shed 2 bases, and the junction held 3 bases outside the gene matches. CDR3 protein: CASSTGTYEQYF. CDR3 DNA: TGCGCCAGCTCGACAGGGACCTACGAGCAGTACTTC.

CDR3 DNA: TGTGCCAGCAGTTCGGGACAGGGGAGAGAGAGGAATGAGCAGTTCTTC. This codes for CASSSGQGRERNEQFF. The chain couples TRBV28 to TRBJ2-1; 10 bases fit TRBD1. The V gene end was trimmed by 4 bases and the J gene end by 7 bases; junction bases not matched to a gene: 10. CDR3 size: 16 residues. CDR1 MDHEN and CDR2 SYDVKM come from the germline V gene.

The CDR3 DNA is TGTGCCAGCTCACCAGAAGGGAACTCTTATGGCTACACCTTC. This translates into CASSPEGNSYGYTF. The chain combines TRBV18 with TRBJ1-2; D unclear. This CDR3 comprises 14 residues. Germline values: CDR1 KGHSH, CDR2 LQKENI. The V end was cut by 2 bases, the J end by 5 bases, with 12 bases between.

The rearrangement links TRBV2 to TRBJ2-5; TRBD2 matches 9 bases. Germline-derived CDR1 and CDR2 are SNHLY and FYNNEI. The CDR3 contains 15 residues. Trimming cost V 6 bases and J 10 bases; bases outside gene matches: 15. CDR3 sequence reads: CASSPGGGRGGGQYF. The CDR3 region has the DNA TGTGCCAGCAGCCCGGGGGGCGGGAGGGGCGGCGGCCAGTACTTC.

CDR3 sequence reads: CASSQGTGFKGEQYF. The CDR3 DNA reads as TGTGCCAGCAGCCAAGGGACAGGGTTTAAGGGCGAGCAGTACTTC. The chain is built from TRBV14 and TRBJ2-7; 8 nucleotides line up with TRBD1. Germline CDR1 and CDR2: SGHDN and FVKESK. With 1 base clipped from V and 6 bases from J, the junction kept 8 bases outside the gene matches. The CDR3 totals 15 residues.

This clone has a handful of counts. V gene TRBV19 combines with J gene TRBJ2-6; D gene uncertain. V was shortened by 7 bases and J by 0 bases, with 19 bases between the two germline ends. Germline CDR1 is LNHDA and CDR2 is SQIVND (reference sequence). The CDR3 runs to 18 residues. The CDR3, as DNA: TGTGCCAGTACCCAACTATCAAGGGTGGGCTCTGGGGCCAACGTCCTGACTTTC. It encodes CASTQLSRVGSGANVLTF.

The rearrangement joins TRBV18 to TRBJ1-2, with no clear D. V was cut by 3 bases and J by 6 bases, with 17 bases left in between. CDR1 KGHSH and CDR2 LQKENI come from the germline V gene. The CDR3 covers 15 residues. The CDR3 bases are TGTGCCAGCTCACCCATGGGGTTTGGAGGGAATGGCTACACCTTC. It specifies CASSPMGFGGNGYTF.